This T cell receptor beta chain was captured by sequencing in a study of blood T cell repertoires in COVID-19. Study-wide background: Nucleic acid was either cDNA or gDNA, and it came from T cells, B-cell-depleted T cells, or PBMCs.

The CDR3 spans 16 residues. Per germline, CDR1 MDHEN and CDR2 SYDVKM. J lost 2 bases, V lost 4 bases, and 7 bases had no gene match. Participant age was about 18 to 95 years, and participants resided in fewer than 25 US areas. Allocation to cohorts depended on clinical history reported by the participants. This clone occurred once. Source study methods: Reference gene primer amplification gave nucleated cell count estimates. The table came from immunoSEQ multiplex PCR; TCRdb's copy has only in-frame clones and leaves some out. V, J and clone size were drawn from that table, and D and trimming were deduced from the DNA. There are about 150,000 clones in the sample; roughly 90% occur only once, and roughly 1.2% lies in the top ten.

The TCR originated in a woman aged 25 to 39 with acute COVID-19. The V and J genes are TRBV28 and TRBJ1-3; 8 bases fit TRBD1. The sample taken for sequencing was PBMCs or T cells enriched from blood (not recorded which). The CDR3 sequence is CASSSRQGSAGNTIYF. As DNA, the CDR3 is TGTGCCAGCAGTTCTCGACAGGGGAGTGCTGGAAACACCATATATTTT.